The 7 T cell receptor beta chains below all came from one sample that was sequenced in a study of OX40 agonist ivuxolimab in advanced cancers. This table comes from immunoSEQ multiplex PCR, and its TCRdb copy is limited to in-frame clones, with some not included. Of around 22,000 clones in the sample, 85% to 90% were seen once. The sample here was CD4+ or CD8+ T cells sorted from blood, taken in a trial of the OX40 agonist ivuxolimab. The receptors originated from an adult with an advanced solid tumor such as melanoma, head and neck, liver or kidney cancer.

The chain uses TRBV27 and TRBJ1-1; no clear D. CDR1 is MNHEY and CDR2 is SMNVEV in the germline V gene (reference sequence). With 2 bases removed from V and 2 bases from J, the gap between germline ends came to 12 bases. CDR3 length equals 15 residues. The DNA for the CDR3 is TGTGCCAGCAGTTTAACCGAGGAGGTTAACACTGAAGCTTTCTTT. Its translation: CASSLTEEVNTEAFF.

The rearrangement links TRBV5-8 to TRBJ2-1, with D tentatively TRBD2 (5 bases). Germline lookup yields CDR1 SGHTS and CDR2 YDEGEE. The length of the CDR3 is 14 residues. V lost 3 bases and J lost 4, with 11 bases in between. CDR3 in DNA: TGTGCCAGCAGCTACGGAGCGGCGTACAATGAGCAGTTCTTC. This sequence encodes CASSYGAAYNEQFF.

This chain links TRBV7-3 with TRBJ2-1; D is possibly TRBD1 or TRBD2 (6 bases each). The CDR3 spans 16 residues. V lost 2 bases, J lost 6 bases, and 17 bases lay in between. Per germline, CDR1 SGHTA and CDR2 FQGTGA. CDR3 coding DNA: TGTGCCAGCAGCTTAGATGGGTTGGAGGGGGTCAATGAGCAGTTCTTC. Residues: CASSLDGLEGVNEQFF.

The rearrangement links TRBV5-8 to TRBJ2-7; D uncertain. With 3 bases removed from V and 0 bases from J, the gap between germline ends came to 13 bases. From germline, CDR1 is SGHTS and CDR2 YDEGEE. CDR3 length: 15 amino acids. The CDR3 here is CASSSQLGHSYEQYF. In nucleotides, the CDR3 is TGTGCCAGCAGCTCGCAGCTCGGGCACTCCTACGAGCAGTACTTC.

The CDR3 DNA reads as TGCGCCAGCAGCCCTGGACCCCCTCCCTTCTACAATGAGCAGTTCTTC. Translating it yields CASSPGPPPFYNEQFF. The chain uses TRBV4-1 and TRBJ2-1, with D unclear. V lost 4 bases and J 3 bases, leaving 16 bases between the germline ends. The CDR3 is 16 residues long. Germline CDR1 MGHRA, CDR2 YSYEKL.

The V gene is TRBV9, the J gene TRBJ2-1, with TRBD2 matching 9 bases. Germline lookup yields CDR1 SGDLS and CDR2 YYNGEE. The CDR3 spans 16 residues. Trimming cost V 3 bases and J 12 bases; bases outside gene matches: 16. The CDR3 sequence is CASSAPLAGGHGGQFF. CDR3 coding DNA: TGTGCCAGCAGCGCGCCCCTCGCGGGAGGGCACGGGGGGCAGTTCTTC.

The J gene is TRBJ1-3, the V gene TRBV7-6, with D unresolved. This CDR3 spans 17 amino acids. V shed 0 bases and J shed 0 bases, with 12 bases lying between them. CDR1 and CDR2 (germline): SGHVS, FNYEAQ. The CDR3 protein is CASSLAVTPVSGNTIYF. CDR3 nucleotide sequence: TGTGCCAGCAGCTTAGCGGTGACTCCCGTCTCTGGAAACACCATATATTTT.